The T cell receptor beta chain under discussion was sequenced for a study of circulating CD8 cells and anti-PD-1 response in melanoma. Study outcomes and limitations: DNEG was most diverse; TIGIT repertoires were least diverse. Some patients were treatment-naive; others were previously treated.

The CDR3 consists of 16 residues. Trimming pared 2 bases from V and 7 bases from J, leaving 21 bases between. CDR1 and CDR2 from the germline V gene are LNHDA and SQIVND (reference sequence). Using approximately 16 ng of total RNA, TCR libraries were made with the QIAseq Immune Repertoire TCR panel. TCRdb re-called the reads with MiXCR, one entry per CDR3 protein. Here the sample spans about 710 distinct CDR3 sequences, 7% being singletons. In the case of this clonotype: Its antigen is still unknown. This sequence is one base from a far larger clone and is likely a read error.

Live CD3+CD8+TCRalphabeta+ cells were sorted into four subsets by PD-1 and/or TIGIT. The material was CD8+ T cells from PBMCs, obtained at baseline or after one month of anti-PD-1 therapy (not recorded which). This chain uses TRBV19 with TRBJ2-7; D is unclear. This receptor was obtained from a human donor with melanoma. The CDR3 region is CASSIYDGWAGNEQYF. DNA for the CDR3: TGTGCCAGTAGTATATACGACGGCTGGGCTGGGAATGAGCAGTACTTC.